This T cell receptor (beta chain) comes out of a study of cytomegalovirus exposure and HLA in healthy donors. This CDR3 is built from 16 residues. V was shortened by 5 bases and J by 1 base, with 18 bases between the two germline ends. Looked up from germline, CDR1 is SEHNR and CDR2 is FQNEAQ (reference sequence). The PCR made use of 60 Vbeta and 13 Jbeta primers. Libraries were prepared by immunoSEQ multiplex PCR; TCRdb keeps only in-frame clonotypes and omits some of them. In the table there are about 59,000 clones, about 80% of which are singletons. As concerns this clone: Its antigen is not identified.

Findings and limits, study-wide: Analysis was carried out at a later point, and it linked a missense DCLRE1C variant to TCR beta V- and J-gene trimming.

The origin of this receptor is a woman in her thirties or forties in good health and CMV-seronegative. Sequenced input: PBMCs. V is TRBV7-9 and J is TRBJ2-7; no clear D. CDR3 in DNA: TGTGCCAGCAGCACCAGACACGGTTCCGGTTCCTACGAGCAGTACTTC. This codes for CASSTRHGSGSYEQYF.